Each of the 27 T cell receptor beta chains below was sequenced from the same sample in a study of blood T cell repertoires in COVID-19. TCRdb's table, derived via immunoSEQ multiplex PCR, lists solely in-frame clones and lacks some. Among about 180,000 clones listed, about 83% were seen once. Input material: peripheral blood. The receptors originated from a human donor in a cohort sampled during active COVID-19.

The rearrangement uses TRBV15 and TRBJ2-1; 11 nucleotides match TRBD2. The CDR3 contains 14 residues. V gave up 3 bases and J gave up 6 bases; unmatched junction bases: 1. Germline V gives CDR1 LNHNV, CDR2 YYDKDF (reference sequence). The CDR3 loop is CATSRGTSGNEQFF. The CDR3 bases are TGTGCCACCAGCAGGGGGACTAGCGGCAATGAGCAGTTCTTC.

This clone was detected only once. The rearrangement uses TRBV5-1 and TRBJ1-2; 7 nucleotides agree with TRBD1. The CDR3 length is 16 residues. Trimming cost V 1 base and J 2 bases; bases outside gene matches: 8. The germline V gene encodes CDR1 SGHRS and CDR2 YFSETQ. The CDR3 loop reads CASSLRGDRVNYGYTF. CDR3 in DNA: TGCGCCAGCAGCTTGCGGGGAGACAGGGTGAACTATGGCTACACCTTC.

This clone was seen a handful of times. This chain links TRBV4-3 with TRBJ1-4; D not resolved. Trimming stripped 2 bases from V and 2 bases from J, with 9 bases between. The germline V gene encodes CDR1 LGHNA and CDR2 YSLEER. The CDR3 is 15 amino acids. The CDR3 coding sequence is TGCGCCAGCAGCCAAAGGCGGCCGACTAATGAAAAACTGTTTTTT. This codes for CASSQRRPTNEKLFF.

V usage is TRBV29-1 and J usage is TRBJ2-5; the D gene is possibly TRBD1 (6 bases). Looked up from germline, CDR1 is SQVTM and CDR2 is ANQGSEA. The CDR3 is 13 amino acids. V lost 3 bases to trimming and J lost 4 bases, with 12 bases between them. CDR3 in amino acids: CSVEFHRVETQYF. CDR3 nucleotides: TGCAGCGTTGAGTTTCACAGGGTAGAGACCCAGTACTTC.

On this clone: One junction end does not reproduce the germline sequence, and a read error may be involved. CDR3 sequence (DNA): TGTGCCAGCAGCTTAGTAGGGGGTAGCATTCAGCCCCAGCATTTT. This encodes CASSLVGGSIQPQHF. The V gene is TRBV7-2, the J gene TRBJ1-5; D may be TRBD1 (6 bases). In germline, CDR1 is SGHTA, CDR2 FQGNSA. The CDR3 sequence is 15 residues long.

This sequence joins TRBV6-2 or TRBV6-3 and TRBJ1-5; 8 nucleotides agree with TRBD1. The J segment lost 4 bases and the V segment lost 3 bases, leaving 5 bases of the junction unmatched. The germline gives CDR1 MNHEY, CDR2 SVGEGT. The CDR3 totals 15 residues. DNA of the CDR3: TGTGCCAGCAGTTATGTGACAGGGGTTAATCAGCCCCAGCATTTT. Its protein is CASSYVTGVNQPQHF.

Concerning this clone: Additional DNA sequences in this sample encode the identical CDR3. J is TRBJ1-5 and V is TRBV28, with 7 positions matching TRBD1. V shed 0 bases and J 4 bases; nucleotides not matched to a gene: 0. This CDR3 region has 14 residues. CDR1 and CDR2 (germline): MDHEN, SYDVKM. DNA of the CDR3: TGTGCCAGCAGTTTATGGACAGGGAATCAGCCCCAGCATTTT. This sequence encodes CASSLWTGNQPQHF.

This CDR3 reads CASSLRDLEGEAFF. CDR3 DNA: TGTGCCAGCAGCCTTAGGGACTTAGAGGGTGAAGCTTTCTTT. The chain combines TRBV3-1 (or the pseudogene TRBV3-2) with TRBJ1-1, with D possibly matching TRBD1 (5 bases). V was clipped by 4 bases and J by 7 bases, with 16 bases between them. The CDR3 runs to 14 residues. Germline lookup yields CDR1 LGHDT and CDR2 YNNKEL (reference sequence).

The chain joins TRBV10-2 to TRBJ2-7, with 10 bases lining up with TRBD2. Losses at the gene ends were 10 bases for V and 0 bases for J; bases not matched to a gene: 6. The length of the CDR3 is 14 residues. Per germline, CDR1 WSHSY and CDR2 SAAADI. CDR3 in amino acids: CATTLAGSSYEQYF. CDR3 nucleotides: TGCGCCACCACACTAGCGGGGTCCTCCTACGAGCAGTACTTC.

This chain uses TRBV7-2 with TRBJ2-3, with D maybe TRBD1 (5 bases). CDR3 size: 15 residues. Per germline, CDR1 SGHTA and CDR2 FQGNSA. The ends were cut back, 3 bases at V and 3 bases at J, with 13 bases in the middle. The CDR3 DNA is TGTGCCAGCAGCTTTGAGGACACCCGAACAGATACGCAGTATTTT. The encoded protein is CASSFEDTRTDTQYF.

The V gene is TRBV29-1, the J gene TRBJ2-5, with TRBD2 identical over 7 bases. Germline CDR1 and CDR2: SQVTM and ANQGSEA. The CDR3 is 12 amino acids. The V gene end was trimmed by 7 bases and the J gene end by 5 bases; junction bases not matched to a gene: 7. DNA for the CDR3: TGCAGCGGGTGGGGAGGGACCGAGACCCAGTACTTC. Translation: CSGWGGTETQYF.

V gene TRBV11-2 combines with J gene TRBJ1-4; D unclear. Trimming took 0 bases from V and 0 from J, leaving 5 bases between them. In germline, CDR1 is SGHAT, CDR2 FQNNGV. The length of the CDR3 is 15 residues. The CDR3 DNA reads TGTGCCAGCAGCTTAGATCCGGCAACTAATGAAAAACTGTTTTTT. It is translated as CASSLDPATNEKLFF.

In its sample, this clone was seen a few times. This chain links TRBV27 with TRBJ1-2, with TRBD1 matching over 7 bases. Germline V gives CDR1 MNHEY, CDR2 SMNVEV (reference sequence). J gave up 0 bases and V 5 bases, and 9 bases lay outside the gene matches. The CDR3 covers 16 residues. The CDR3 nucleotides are TGTGCCAGCAGTCCCCTGGGGACAGCTTCTAACTATGGCTACACCTTC. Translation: CASSPLGTASNYGYTF.

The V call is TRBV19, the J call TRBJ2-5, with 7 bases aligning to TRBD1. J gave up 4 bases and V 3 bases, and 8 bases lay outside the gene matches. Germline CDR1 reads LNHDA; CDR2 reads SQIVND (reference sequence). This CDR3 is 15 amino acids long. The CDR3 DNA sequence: TGTGCCAGTAGTATGCCCACAGGGGCGGGAGAGACCCAGTACTTC. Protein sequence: CASSMPTGAGETQYF.

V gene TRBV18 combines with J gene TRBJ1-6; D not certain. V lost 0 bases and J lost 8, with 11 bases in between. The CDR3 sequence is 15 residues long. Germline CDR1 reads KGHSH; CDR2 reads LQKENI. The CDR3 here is CASSPPGVFDSPLHF. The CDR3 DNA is TGTGCCAGCTCACCACCCGGGGTTTTTGATTCACCCCTCCACTTT. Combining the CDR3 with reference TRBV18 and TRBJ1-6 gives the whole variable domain NAGVMQNPRHLVRRRGQEARLRCSPMKGHSHVYWYRQLPEEGLKFMVYLQKENIIDESGMPKERFSAEFPKEGPSILRIQQVVRGDSAAYFCASSPPGVFDSPLHFGNGTRLTVT.

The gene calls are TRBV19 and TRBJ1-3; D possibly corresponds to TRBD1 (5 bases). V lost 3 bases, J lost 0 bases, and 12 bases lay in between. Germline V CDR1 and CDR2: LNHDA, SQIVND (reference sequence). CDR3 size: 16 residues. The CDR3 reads CASSIGGRHSGNTIYF. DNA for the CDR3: TGTGCCAGTAGTATCGGGGGGAGGCACTCTGGAAACACCATATATTTT. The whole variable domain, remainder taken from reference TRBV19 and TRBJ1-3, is DGGITQSPKYLFRKEGQNVTLSCEQNLNHDAMYWYRQDPGQGLRLIYYSQIVNDFQKGDIAEGYSVSREKKESFPLTVTSAQKNPTAFYLCASSIGGRHSGNTIYFGEGSWLTVV.

The CDR3 sequence: CASSMTSPGTDTQYF. The CDR3 DNA is TGTGCCAGCAGCATGACTAGTCCCGGCACAGATACGCAGTATTTT. The rearrangement links TRBV9 to TRBJ2-3, with a weak D call TRBD2 (6 bases). V dropped 4 bases and J dropped 1 base, with 13 bases sitting between them. In germline, CDR1 is SGDLS, CDR2 YYNGEE. The CDR3 has 15 residues.

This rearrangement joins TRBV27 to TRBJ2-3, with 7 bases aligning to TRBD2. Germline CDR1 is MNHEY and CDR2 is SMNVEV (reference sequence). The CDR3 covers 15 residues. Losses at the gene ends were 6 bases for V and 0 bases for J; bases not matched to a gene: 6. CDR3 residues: CASSPREGSTDTQYF. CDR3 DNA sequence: TGTGCCAGCAGCCCGAGGGAGGGGAGCACAGATACGCAGTATTTT.

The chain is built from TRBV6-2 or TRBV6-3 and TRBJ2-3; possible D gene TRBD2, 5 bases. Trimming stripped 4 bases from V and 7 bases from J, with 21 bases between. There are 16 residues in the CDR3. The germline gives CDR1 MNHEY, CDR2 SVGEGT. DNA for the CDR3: TGTGCCAGCAGTTCCCCCCTGGCGCTTTCGGGAAATACGCAGTATTTT. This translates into CASSSPLALSGNTQYF.

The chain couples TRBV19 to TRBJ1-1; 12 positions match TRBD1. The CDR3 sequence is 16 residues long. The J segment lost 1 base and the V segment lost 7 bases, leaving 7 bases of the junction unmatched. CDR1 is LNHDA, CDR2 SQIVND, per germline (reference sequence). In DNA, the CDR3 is TGTGCCAGTACCTGGGACAGGGGGCGAAGGAACACTGAAGCTTTCTTT. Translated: CASTWDRGRRNTEAFF. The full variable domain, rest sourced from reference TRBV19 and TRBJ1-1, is DGGITQSPKYLFRKEGQNVTLSCEQNLNHDAMYWYRQDPGQGLRLIYYSQIVNDFQKGDIAEGYSVSREKKESFPLTVTSAQKNPTAFYLCASTWDRGRRNTEAFFGQGTRLTVV.

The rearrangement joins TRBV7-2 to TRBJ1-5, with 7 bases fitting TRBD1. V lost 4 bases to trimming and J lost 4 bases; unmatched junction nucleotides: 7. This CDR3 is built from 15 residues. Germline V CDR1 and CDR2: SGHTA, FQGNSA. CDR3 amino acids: CASSSEGQPNQPQHF. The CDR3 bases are TGTGCCAGCAGCTCAGAGGGACAGCCTAATCAGCCCCAGCATTTT.

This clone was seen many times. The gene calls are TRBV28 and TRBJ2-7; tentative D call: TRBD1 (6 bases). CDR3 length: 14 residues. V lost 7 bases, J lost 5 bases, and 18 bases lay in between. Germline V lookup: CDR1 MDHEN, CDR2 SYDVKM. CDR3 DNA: TGTGCCAGCAACCGAGGGGGTGATGGGAACGAGCAGTACTTC. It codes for CASNRGGDGNEQYF.

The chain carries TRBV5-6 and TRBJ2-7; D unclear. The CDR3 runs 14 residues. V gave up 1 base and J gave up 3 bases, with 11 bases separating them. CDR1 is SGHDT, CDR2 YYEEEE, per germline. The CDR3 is CASSLMHSNYEQYF. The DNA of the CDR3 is TGTGCCAGCAGCTTGATGCACAGCAACTACGAGCAGTACTTC.

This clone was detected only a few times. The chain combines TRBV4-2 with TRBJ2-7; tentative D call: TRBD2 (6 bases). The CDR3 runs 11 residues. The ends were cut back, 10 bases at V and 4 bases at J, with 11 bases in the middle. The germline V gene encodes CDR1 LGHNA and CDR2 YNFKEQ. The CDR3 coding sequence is TGTGCCACGGGGGAGGCTTACGAGCAGTACTTC. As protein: CATGEAYEQYF.

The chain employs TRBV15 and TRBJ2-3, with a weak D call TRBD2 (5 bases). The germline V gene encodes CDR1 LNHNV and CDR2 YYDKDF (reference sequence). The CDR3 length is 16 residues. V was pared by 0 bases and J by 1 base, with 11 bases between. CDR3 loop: CATSRDRRSRTDTQYF. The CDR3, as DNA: TGTGCCACCAGCAGAGATCGGAGGAGTCGCACAGATACGCAGTATTTT.

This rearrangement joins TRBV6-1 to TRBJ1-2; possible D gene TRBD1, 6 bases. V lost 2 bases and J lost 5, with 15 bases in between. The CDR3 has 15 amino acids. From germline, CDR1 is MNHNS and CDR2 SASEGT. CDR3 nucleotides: TGTGCCAGCAGTGAAAGGGGGAAAGTCCTGTATGGCTACACCTTC. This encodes CASSERGKVLYGYTF.

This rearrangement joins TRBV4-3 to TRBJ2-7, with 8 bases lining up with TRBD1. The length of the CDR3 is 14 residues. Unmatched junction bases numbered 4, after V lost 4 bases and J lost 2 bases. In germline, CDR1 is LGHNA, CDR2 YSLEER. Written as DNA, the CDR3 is TGCGCCAGCAGCCTAGGGGACAGGACCTACGAGCAGTACTTC. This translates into CASSLGDRTYEQYF.